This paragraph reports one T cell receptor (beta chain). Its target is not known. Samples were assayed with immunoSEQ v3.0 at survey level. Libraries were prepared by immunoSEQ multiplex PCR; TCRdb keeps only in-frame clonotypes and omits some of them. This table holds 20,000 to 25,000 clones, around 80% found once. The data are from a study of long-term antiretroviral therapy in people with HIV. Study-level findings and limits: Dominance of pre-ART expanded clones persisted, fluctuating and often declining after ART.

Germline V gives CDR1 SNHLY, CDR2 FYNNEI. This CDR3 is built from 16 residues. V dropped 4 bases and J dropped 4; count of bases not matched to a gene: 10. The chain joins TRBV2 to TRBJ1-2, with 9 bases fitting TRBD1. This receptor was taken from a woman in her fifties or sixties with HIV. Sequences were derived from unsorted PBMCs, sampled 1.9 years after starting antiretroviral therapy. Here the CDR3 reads CASSAGQGKGGYGYTF. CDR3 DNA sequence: TGTGCCAGCAGTGCTGGACAGGGGAAAGGCGGCTATGGCTACACCTTC.